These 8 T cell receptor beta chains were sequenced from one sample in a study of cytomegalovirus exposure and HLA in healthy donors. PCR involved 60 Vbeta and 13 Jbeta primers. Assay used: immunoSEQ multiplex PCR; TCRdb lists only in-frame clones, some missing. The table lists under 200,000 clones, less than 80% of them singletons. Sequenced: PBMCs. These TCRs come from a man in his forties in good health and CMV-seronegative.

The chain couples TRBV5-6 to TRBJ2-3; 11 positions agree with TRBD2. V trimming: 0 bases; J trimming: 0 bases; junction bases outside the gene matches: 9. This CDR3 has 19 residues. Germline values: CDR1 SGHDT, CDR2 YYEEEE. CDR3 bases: TGTGCCAGCAGCTTGGCTGCTAGCGGGGGGTATTCTAGCACAGATACGCAGTATTTT. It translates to CASSLAASGGYSSTDTQYF.

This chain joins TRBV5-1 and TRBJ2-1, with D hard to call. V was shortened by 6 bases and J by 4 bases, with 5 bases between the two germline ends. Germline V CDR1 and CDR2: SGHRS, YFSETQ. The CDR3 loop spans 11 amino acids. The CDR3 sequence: CASTMYNEQFF. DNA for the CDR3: TGCGCCAGCACTATGTACAATGAGCAGTTCTTC.

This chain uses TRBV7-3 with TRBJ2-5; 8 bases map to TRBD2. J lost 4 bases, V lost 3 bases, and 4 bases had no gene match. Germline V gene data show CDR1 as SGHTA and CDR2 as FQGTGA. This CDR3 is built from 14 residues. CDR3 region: CASSFGTRGETQYF. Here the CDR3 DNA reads TGTGCCAGCAGCTTCGGGACTAGGGGAGAGACCCAGTACTTC.

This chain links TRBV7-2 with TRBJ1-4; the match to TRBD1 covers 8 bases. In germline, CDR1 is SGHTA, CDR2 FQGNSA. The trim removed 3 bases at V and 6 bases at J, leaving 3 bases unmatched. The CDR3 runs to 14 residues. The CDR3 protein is CASSLQGADEKLFF. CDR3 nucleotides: TGTGCCAGCAGCTTGCAGGGGGCTGATGAAAAACTGTTTTTT.

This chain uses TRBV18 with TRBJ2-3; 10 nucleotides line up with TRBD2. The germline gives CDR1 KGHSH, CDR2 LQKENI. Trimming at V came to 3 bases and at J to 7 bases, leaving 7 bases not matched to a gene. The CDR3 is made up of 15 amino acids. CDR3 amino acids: CASSPGASGRHTQYF. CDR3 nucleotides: TGTGCCAGCTCACCGGGGGCTAGCGGGAGACATACGCAGTATTTT.

CDR3 sequence (DNA): TGTGCCAGCAGCTTAAGGGCGGGGGGGATCCAAGAGACCCAGTACTTC. It specifies CASSLRAGGIQETQYF. The chain recombines TRBV7-6 with TRBJ2-5, with 9 bases identical to TRBD2. The germline gives CDR1 SGHVS, CDR2 FNYEAQ. The CDR3 consists of 16 residues. Trimming cost V 2 bases and J 1 base; bases outside gene matches: 5.

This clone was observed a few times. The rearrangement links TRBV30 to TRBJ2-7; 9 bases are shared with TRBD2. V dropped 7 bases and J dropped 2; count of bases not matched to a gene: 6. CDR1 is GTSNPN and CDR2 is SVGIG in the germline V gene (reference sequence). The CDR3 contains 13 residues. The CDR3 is CAYQREATYEQYF. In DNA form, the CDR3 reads TGTGCCTACCAGCGGGAGGCCACCTACGAGCAGTACTTC.

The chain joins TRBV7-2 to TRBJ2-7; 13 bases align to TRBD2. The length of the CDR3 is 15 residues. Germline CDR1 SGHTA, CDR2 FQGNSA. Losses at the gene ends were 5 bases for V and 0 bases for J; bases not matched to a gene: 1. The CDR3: CASSRTSGSSYEQYF. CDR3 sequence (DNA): TGTGCCAGCAGCCGGACTAGCGGGAGCTCCTACGAGCAGTACTTC.